Presented here are 9 T cell receptor beta chains from one specimen sequenced in a study of shared clonotypes between healthy human individuals. Only in-frame clones appear in the TCRdb table, and some are missing; sequencing was by immunoSEQ multiplex PCR. The table records 2 million to 2.5 million clones, approximately 94% of them present only once. Material for sequencing was naive CD4+ T cells sorted from blood. This sample's subset: CD45RA+ positively selected. Every receptor here comes from a man aged 18 to 30 in good health.

The rearrangement joins TRBV7-8 to TRBJ2-5, with 9 positions matching TRBD2. Germline assignment: CDR1 SGHVS and CDR2 FQNEAQ. The CDR3 has 12 amino acids. The DNA for the CDR3 is TGTGCGGCTAGCGGGATACGAGAGACCCAGTACTTC. Amino acid sequence: CAASGIRETQYF.

The chain uses TRBV27 and TRBJ2-7; 8 nucleotides match TRBD1. J lost 2 bases, V lost 2 bases, and 5 bases had no gene match. Per the germline V gene, CDR1 is MNHEY and CDR2 is SMNVEV (reference sequence). The CDR3 length is 15 residues. CDR3 nucleotides: TGTGCCAGCAGTTTAAAGCGGACAGGGACCTACGAGCAGTACTTC. Translation: CASSLKRTGTYEQYF.

A single count supports this clone. V usage is TRBV5-4 and J usage is TRBJ1-2, with 8 bases that match TRBD1. The CDR3 has 15 amino acids. Germline V CDR1 and CDR2: SGHNT, YYREEE (reference sequence). The V segment lost 3 bases and the J segment 4 bases; nucleotides outside the gene matches: 8. CDR3 amino acids: CASSSRDRTLYGYTF. CDR3 DNA sequence: TGTGCCAGCAGCTCCCGGGACAGGACGCTCTATGGCTACACCTTC.

This chain links TRBV2 with TRBJ2-1; no clear D gene. Trimming shortened V by 6 bases and J by 4 bases, and 13 bases separated the two germline ends. Germline CDR1 reads SNHLY; CDR2 reads FYNNEI. This CDR3 is 14 amino acids long. The CDR3 DNA reads TGTGCCAGCAGCTACCTTCCTTCTTACAATGAGCAGTTCTTC. It translates to CASSYLPSYNEQFF.

The rearrangement uses TRBV9 and TRBJ2-2; possible D gene TRBD1, 6 bases. The CDR3 is 15 residues long. The germline V and J ends were trimmed by 1 base and 6 bases, with 13 bases remaining between them. Germline assignment: CDR1 SGDLS and CDR2 YYNGEE. CDR3 DNA: TGTGCCAGCAGCGTACACTTACAGGGAGCCGGGGAGCTGTTTTTT. This sequence encodes CASSVHLQGAGELFF.

The chain uses TRBV11-2 and TRBJ2-1; 8 bases agree with TRBD2. With V trimmed by 3 bases and J by 7 bases, 8 bases remained unmatched. The CDR3 consists of 15 residues. Germline CDR1 reads SGHAT; CDR2 reads FQNNGV. CDR3 sequence: CASSFVGLAFNEQFF. CDR3 DNA: TGTGCCAGCAGCTTCGTCGGACTAGCATTTAATGAGCAGTTCTTC.

V usage is TRBV28 and J usage is TRBJ1-3; 10 nucleotides agree with TRBD1. This CDR3 has 16 amino acids. The junction had 7 bases not matched to a gene; V was cut back by 4 bases and J by 4 bases. The germline CDR1 and CDR2 sequences are MDHEN and SYDVKM. The CDR3 here is CASSSSGTGAGNTIYF. Written as DNA, the CDR3 is TGTGCCAGCAGTTCCTCCGGGACAGGGGCCGGAAACACCATATATTTT.

The chain links TRBV5-4 to TRBJ1-1, with D hard to call. V gave up 4 bases and J gave up 2 bases, with 15 bases separating them. This CDR3 region has 15 residues. Looked up from germline, CDR1 is SGHNT and CDR2 is YYREEE (reference sequence). Here the CDR3 reads CASSPEWGGNTEAFF. CDR3 sequence (DNA): TGTGCCAGCAGCCCGGAATGGGGAGGAAACACTGAAGCTTTCTTT.

The chain links TRBV29-1 to TRBJ2-2; D not resolved. Trimming pared 4 bases from V and 2 bases from J, leaving 14 bases between. The CDR3 is 15 amino acids. Germline assignment: CDR1 SQVTM and CDR2 ANQGSEA. CDR3 sequence (DNA): TGCAGCGTTGTATTTCCCCCAGCAAACACCGGGGAGCTGTTTTTT. Translated, it gives CSVVFPPANTGELFF.